Following are 2 T cell receptor beta chains from one sample sequenced in a study of cytomegalovirus exposure and HLA in healthy donors. A multiplex PCR was run with 60 Vbeta primers and 13 Jbeta primers. Data came from immunoSEQ multiplex PCR; TCRdb stores just in-frame clones and leaves some out. The sample totals tens of thousands of clones. The sample was PBMCs. Every receptor here comes from a young man in good health and CMV-seropositive.

J is TRBJ2-5 and V is TRBV15; no definite D call. Germline-derived CDR1 and CDR2 are LNHNV and YYDKDF (reference sequence). The CDR3 has 13 amino acids. V lost 1 base to trimming and J lost 5 bases, with 8 bases between them. CDR3 in DNA: TGTGCCACCAGCAGAGGGCAAGCGGAGACCCAGTACTTC. Protein sequence: CATSRGQAETQYF. Looking up the rest from reference TRBV15 and TRBJ2-5 gives the full variable domain: DAMVIQNPRYQVTQFGKPVTLSCSQTLNHNVMYWYQQKSSQAPKLLFHYYDKDFNNEADTPDNFQSRRPNTSFCFLDIRSPGLGDTAMYLCATSRGQAETQYFGPGTRLLVL.

The chain recombines TRBV6-1 with TRBJ2-6; D gene unclear. Germline-derived CDR1 and CDR2 are MNHNS and SASEGT. The CDR3 runs to 15 residues. V lost 0 bases, J lost 0 bases, and 3 bases lay in between. The CDR3, as DNA: TGTGCCAGCAGTGAAGCTAGCTCTGGGGCCAACGTCCTGACTTTC. Its translation is CASSEASSGANVLTF.